The T cell receptor beta chain under discussion was sequenced for a study of CD8+ T cells in alopecia areata (dated 2018 in TCRdb). As for the study more broadly: Treated patients were enrolled in an open-label pilot trial of oral tofacitinib, 5 to 10 mg twice daily, for moderate-to-severe alopecia areata. On the human side, TCRbeta sequencing was run on scalp tissue and on sorted CD4+ and CD8+ peripheral blood T cells from healthy controls and from alopecia areata patients with either patchy or totalis/universalis disease. Scalp clonality was compared among normal scalp (n=4), patchy alopecia areata scalp (n=8), and alopecia totalis/universalis scalp (n=8). Biopsies were taken from tofacitinib-treated patients at baseline and at 4 and 24 weeks of treatment, and a later scalp biopsy was taken in several of the tofacitinib-treated patients. Patients received tofacitinib for 6 to 18 months and were then followed off drug for 6 months to check for delayed response and recurrence. immunoSEQ multiplex PCR using 35 Vbeta forward primers and 13 Jbeta reverse primers was used to amplify TCRbeta CDR3 regions. In both human patients and the C3H/HeJ mouse model, the study applied high-throughput TCRbeta sequencing to look at T cell clonal expansion in alopecia areata. RNA was obtained with the PAXgene miRNA kit for fixed scalp, the miRNeasy kit for PBMCs, and the RNeasy kit for mouse skin. Beyond this particular receptor, the publication reports: Compared with normal scalp, lesional scalp had higher clonality and more expanded CD8+ clones, particularly in alopecia totalis/universalis, a pattern that suggests antigenic drive. Shared TCR sequences between patients were less evident than in mice, which may be partly attributable to HLA diversity in the patient population. Unlike mouse skin, where gammadelta T cells dominate, normal human skin contains resident alphabeta T cells that get sequenced too, which complicates analysis of the scalp TCR repertoire.

The library was obtained by the immunoSEQ multiplex PCR assay. RNA was extracted from all samples and reverse transcribed into cDNA as template for TCR sequencing. SuperScript III was used for first-strand cDNA synthesis, primed with a 2:1 mix of oligo-dT and random hexamers. A synthetic immune receptor repertoire was used to measure amplification bias, and any remaining bias was corrected computationally. For the original study's pipeline: Raw reads were preprocessed to remove errors, and CDR3 was defined according to IMGT conventions as the region from the conserved cysteine to phenylalanine. Clonality was computed by normalizing Shannon entropy by log2 of the number of productive unique TCRs and subtracting the result from 1. Whether each scalp clone was CD4 or CD8 was inferred by checking scalp TCRbeta sequences against the CD4 and CD8 repertoires from sorted blood. What TCRdb holds here is the immuneACCESS table cut down to in-frame rearrangements. Part of the clones is not present; checked against another copy, under half of the missing clones reflect an unresolved V gene, and the others are unexplained. Clone size and V and J calls were adopted from that table, with D and trimming inferred from the DNA. Counted in this sample were about 170,000 clones; about 72% of them appeared once. The top ten clones comprise 11% of the sample.

The CDR3, cysteine through phenylalanine, is 10 amino acids long. Only the CDR3 portion is preserved as DNA: 30 bases, with reading frame beginning at the first base. V is pared back by 3 bases and J by 5 bases, with 1 base lying between the germline termini. In the germline V gene, CDR1 corresponds to MGHDK and CDR2 to SYGVNS. This clone has just a few counts. Its recognized antigen is unknown. Base qualities are missing; no much larger clone stands one base away. The sample's time point label, in plain terms: baseline before oral tofacitinib. Lesional scalp punch biopsies and peripheral blood were obtained from alopecia areata patients. After PBMCs were isolated by density centrifugation and stained for CD3, CD4 and CD8, a FACSAria was used to sort CD4+ and CD8+ T cells.

The origin of this receptor is a human donor with alopecia areata. Here the chain combines TRBV25-1 and TRBJ2-5, with an unclear D gene assignment. Specimen: CD8+ T cells sorted from blood, collected at week 0. Here the CDR3 is given as CASSDETQYF. DNA sequence: TGTGCCAGCAGTGATGAGACCCAGTACTTC.